The T cell receptor (beta chain) under discussion was sequenced for a study of T cell clones after liver transplantation. Background on the study: As an antigen-independent comparator, third-party-reactive TCRbeta sequences came from pre-transplant mixed lymphocyte reactions. Draws occurred before transplant, before withdrawal, and after complete or failed withdrawal. Patients counted as tolerant after at least one year off all immunosuppression, enzymes not exceeding twice normal.

Profiling relied on immunoSEQ multiplex PCR, and the TCRdb table lists in-frame clones only, not all of them. The data contain tens of thousands of clones, around 70% of them singletons. Germline-derived CDR1 and CDR2 are SEHNR and FQNEAQ (reference sequence). The CDR3 runs 12 residues. V gave up 3 bases and J gave up 9 bases, with 9 bases separating them. Worth noting for this clone: Antigen specificity is unknown.

The study's findings and limits: In a couple of subjects, few donor cells limited the measurable donor-reactive repertoire.

The gene calls are TRBV7-9 and TRBJ2-4; D perhaps matches TRBD1 (6 bases). This clonotype was obtained from a human patient who received a liver transplant. A subset of T cells may come from the graft donor. The sample was CD4+ T cells from blood, taken at the 22-month timepoint. The CDR3 sequence is CASSLEGGIQYF. CDR3 DNA: TGTGCCAGCAGCTTGGAAGGGGGCATTCAGTACTTC.